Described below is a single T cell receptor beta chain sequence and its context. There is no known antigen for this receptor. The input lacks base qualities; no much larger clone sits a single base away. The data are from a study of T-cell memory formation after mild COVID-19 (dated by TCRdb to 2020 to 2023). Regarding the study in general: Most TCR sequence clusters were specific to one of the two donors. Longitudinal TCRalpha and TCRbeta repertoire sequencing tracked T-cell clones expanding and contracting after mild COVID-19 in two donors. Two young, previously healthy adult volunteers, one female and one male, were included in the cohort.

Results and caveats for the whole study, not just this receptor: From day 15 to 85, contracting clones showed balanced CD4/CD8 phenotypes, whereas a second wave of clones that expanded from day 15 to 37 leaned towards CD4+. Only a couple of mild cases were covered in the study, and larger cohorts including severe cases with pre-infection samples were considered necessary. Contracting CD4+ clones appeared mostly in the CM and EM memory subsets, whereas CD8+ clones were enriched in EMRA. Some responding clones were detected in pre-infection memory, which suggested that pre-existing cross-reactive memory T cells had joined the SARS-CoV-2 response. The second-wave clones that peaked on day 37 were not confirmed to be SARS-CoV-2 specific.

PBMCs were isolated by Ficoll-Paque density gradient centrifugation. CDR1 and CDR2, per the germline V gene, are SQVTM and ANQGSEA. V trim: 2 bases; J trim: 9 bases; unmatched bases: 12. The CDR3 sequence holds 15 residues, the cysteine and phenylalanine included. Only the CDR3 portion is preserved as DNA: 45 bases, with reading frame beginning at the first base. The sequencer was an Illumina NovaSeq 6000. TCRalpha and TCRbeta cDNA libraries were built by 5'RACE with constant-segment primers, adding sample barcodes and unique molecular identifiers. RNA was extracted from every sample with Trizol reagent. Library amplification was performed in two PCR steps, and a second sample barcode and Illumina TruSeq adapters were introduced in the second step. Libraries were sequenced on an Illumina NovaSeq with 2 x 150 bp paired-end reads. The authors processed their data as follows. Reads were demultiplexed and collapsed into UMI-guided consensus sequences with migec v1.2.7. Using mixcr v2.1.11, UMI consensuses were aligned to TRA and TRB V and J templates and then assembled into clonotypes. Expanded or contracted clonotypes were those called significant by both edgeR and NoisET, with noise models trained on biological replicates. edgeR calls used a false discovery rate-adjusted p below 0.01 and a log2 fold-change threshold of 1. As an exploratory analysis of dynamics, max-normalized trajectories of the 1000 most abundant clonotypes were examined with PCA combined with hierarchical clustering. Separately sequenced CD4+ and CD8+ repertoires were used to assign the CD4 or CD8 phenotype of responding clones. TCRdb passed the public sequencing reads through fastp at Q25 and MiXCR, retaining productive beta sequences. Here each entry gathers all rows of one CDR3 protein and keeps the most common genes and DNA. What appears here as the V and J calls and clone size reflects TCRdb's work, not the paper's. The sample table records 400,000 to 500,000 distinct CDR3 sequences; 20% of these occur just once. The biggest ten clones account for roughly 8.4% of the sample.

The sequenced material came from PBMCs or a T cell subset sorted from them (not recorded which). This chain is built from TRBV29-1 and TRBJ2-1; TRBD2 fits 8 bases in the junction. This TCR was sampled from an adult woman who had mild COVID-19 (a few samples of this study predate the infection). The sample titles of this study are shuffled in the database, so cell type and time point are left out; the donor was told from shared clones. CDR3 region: CSVEQLRGAKGEQFF. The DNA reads TGCAGCGTTGAACAGTTGCGGGGGGCCAAGGGTGAGCAGTTCTTC.